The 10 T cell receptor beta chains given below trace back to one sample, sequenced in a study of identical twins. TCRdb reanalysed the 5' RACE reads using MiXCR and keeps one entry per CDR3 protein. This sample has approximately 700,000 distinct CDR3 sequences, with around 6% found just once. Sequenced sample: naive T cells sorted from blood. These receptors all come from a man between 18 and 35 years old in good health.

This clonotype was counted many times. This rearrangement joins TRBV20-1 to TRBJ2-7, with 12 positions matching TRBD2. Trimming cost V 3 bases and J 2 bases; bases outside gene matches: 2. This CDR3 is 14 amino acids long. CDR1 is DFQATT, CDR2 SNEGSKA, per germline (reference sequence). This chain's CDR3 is CSASPSGRAYEQYF. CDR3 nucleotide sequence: TGCAGTGCTAGTCCTAGCGGGAGGGCCTACGAGCAGTACTTC.

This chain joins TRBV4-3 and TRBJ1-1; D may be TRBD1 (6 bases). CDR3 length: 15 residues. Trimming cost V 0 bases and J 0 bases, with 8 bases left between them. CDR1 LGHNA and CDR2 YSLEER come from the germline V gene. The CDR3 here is CASSQDPGVNTEAFF. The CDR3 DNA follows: TGCGCCAGCAGCCAAGATCCAGGGGTGAACACTGAAGCTTTCTTT.

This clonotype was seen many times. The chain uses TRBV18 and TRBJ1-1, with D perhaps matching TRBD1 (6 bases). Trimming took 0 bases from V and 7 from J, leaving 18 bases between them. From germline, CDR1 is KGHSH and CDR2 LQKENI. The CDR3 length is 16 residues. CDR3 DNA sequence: TGTGCCAGCTCACCACCTCGGACAGCCCTCCACCATGAAGCTTTCTTT. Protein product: CASSPPRTALHHEAFF.

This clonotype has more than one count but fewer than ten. CDR3 region: CASSTGRQGNSPLHF. The CDR3 nucleotides read TGTGCCAGCAGTACTGGGCGCCAGGGGAATTCACCCCTCCACTTT. The V call is TRBV7-9, the J call TRBJ1-6; TRBD1 might be the D (6 bases). The CDR3 is 15 amino acids. V lost 6 bases and J 7 bases, leaving 16 bases between the germline ends. Looked up from germline, CDR1 is SEHNR and CDR2 is FQNEAQ (reference sequence).

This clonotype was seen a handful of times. For the CDR3, the DNA is TGTGCCAGCAGCTTGGCCTCCGGGGGGGGGCAGTTCTTC. Amino acid sequence: CASSLASGGGQFF. This sequence joins TRBV5-6 and TRBJ2-1; 8 nucleotides agree with TRBD2. This CDR3 region has 13 residues. The V gene end was trimmed by 0 bases and the J gene end by 12 bases; junction bases not matched to a gene: 5. Germline lookup yields CDR1 SGHDT and CDR2 YYEEEE.

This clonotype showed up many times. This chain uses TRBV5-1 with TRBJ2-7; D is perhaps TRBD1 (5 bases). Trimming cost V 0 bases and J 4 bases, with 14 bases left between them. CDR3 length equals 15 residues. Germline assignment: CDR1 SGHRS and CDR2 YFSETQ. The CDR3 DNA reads TGCGCCAGCAGCTTGGAAACAGGTTTCCCTTACGAGCAGTACTTC. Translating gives CASSLETGFPYEQYF.

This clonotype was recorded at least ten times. In nucleotides, the CDR3 is TGCGCCAGCAGCTTGTTGGGGAGCAATGAAAAACTGTTTTTT. This gives the protein CASSLLGSNEKLFF. The rearrangement uses TRBV5-1 and TRBJ1-4; D is unclear. CDR1 and CDR2 (germline): SGHRS, YFSETQ. The CDR3 runs 14 residues. Trimming took 1 base from V and 5 from J, leaving 9 bases between them.

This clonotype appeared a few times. The CDR3 loop is CASSPLAGGPDETQYF. The CDR3 DNA reads as TGTGCCAGCTCACCACTAGCGGGAGGGCCGGATGAGACCCAGTACTTC. The chain couples TRBV18 to TRBJ2-5; 11 bases align to TRBD2. CDR3 size: 16 residues. The V gene's germline CDR1 is KGHSH and CDR2 LQKENI. The J segment lost 5 bases and the V segment lost 1 base, leaving 6 bases of the junction unmatched.

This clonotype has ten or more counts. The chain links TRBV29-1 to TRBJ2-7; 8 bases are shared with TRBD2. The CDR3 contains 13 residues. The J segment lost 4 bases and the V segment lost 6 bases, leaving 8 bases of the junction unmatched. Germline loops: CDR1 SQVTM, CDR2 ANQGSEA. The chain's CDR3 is CSVRPGLGYEQYF. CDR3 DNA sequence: TGCAGCGTACGACCGGGACTAGGGTACGAGCAGTACTTC.

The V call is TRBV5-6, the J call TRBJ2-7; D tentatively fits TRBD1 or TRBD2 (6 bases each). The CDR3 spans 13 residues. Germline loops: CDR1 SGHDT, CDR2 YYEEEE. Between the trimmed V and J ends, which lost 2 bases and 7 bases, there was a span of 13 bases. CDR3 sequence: CASSFPGAQEQYF. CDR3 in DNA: TGTGCCAGCAGCTTTCCGGGGGCGCAAGAGCAGTACTTC.